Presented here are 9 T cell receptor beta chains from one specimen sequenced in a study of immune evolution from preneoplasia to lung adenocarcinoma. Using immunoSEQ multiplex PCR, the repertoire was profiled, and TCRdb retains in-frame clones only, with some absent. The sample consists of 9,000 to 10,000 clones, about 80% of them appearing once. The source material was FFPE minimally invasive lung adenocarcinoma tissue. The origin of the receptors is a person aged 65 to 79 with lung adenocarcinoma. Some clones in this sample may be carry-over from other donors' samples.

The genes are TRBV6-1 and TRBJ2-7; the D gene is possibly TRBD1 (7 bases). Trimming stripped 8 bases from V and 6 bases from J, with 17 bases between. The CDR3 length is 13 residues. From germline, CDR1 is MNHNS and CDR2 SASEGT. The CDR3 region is CASRTTGTGEQYF. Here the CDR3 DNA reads TGTGCCAGCCGGACGACAGGGACTGGCGAGCAGTACTTC.

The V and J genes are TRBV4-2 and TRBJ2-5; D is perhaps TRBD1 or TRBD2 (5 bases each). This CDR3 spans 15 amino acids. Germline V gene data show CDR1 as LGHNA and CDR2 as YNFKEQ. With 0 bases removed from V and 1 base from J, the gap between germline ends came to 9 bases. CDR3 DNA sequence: TGTGCCAGCAGCCAAGAGGGGGTAGCCCAAGAGACCCAGTACTTC. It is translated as CASSQEGVAQETQYF.

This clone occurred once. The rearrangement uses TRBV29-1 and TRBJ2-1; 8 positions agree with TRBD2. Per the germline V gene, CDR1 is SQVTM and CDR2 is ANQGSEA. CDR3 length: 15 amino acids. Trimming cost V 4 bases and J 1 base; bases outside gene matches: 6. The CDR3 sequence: CSVGSAGGSYNEQFF. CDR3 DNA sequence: TGCAGCGTTGGTTCGGCGGGAGGTTCCTACAATGAGCAGTTCTTC.

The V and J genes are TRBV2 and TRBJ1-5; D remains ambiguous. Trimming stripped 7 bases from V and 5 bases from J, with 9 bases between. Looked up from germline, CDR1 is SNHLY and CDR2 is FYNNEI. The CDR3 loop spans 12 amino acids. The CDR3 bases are TGTGCCAGCACAAGCTACGATCAGCCCCAGCATTTT. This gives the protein CASTSYDQPQHF.

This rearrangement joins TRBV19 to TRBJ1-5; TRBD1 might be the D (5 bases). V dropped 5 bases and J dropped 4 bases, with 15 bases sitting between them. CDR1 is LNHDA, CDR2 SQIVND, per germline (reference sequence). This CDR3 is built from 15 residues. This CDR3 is CASSLARGGNQPQHF. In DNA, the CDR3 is TGTGCCAGTAGTCTCGCGCGGGGGGGGAATCAGCCCCAGCATTTT.

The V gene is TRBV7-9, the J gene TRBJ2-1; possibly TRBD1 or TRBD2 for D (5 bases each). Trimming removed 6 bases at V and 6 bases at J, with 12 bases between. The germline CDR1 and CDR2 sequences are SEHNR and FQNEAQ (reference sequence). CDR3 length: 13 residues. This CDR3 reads CASSLGVSNEQFF. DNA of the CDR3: TGTGCCAGCAGTCTGGGGGTCTCCAATGAGCAGTTCTTC.

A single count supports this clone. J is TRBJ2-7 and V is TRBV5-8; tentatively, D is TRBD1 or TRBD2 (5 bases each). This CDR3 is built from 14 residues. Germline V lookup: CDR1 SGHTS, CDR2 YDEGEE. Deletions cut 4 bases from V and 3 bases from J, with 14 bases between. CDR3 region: CASSPLTGLYEQYF. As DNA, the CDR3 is TGTGCCAGCAGCCCGTTGACGGGGCTCTACGAGCAGTACTTC.

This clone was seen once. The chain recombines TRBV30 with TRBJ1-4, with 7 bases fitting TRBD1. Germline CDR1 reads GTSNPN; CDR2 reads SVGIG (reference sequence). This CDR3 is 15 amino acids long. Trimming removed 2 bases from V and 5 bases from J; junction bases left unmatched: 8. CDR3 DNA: TGTGCCTGGAGTTCACCGGGGACAGCGAATGAAAAACTGTTTTTT. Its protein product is CAWSSPGTANEKLFF.

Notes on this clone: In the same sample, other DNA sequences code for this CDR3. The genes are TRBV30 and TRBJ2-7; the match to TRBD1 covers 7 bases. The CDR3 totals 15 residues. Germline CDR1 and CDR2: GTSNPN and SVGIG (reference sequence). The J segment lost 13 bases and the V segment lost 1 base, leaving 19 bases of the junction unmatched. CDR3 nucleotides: TGTGCCTGGAGTGGGGGACAGCCATTAATCAGAGGGCAATACTTC. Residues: CAWSGGQPLIRGQYF.